A single sample is the source of the 27 T cell receptor beta chains below, sequenced in a study of PD-1 blockade in classical Hodgkin lymphoma. Brentuximab vedotin exposure varied among the patients, all of whom had relapsed after autologous stem cell transplantation. Measured with immunoSEQ multiplex PCR; TCRdb has only the in-frame clones, and not every one. The sample has some 84,000 clones; 89% are singletons. Sequenced here: peripheral blood mononuclear cells (PBMCs), sampled at baseline. These receptors all come from a human donor with classical Hodgkin lymphoma.

This sequence joins TRBV19 and TRBJ2-7, with D possibly being TRBD2 (5 bases). CDR1 and CDR2 from the germline V gene are LNHDA and SQIVND (reference sequence). This CDR3 has 14 residues. V shed 2 bases and J shed 5 bases, with 13 bases lying between them. The DNA of the CDR3 is TGTGCCAGTAGTATATGGGGAGATCGCGACGAGCAGTACTTC. Its translation: CASSIWGDRDEQYF.

The J gene is TRBJ2-1, the V gene TRBV27; 9 nucleotides match TRBD2. Germline V gene sequence: CDR1 MNHEY, CDR2 SMNVEV (reference sequence). There are 17 residues in the CDR3. V gave up 4 bases and J gave up 1 base; unmatched junction bases: 8. Here the CDR3 reads CASSSFGLASSYNEQFF. CDR3 sequence (DNA): TGTGCCAGCAGTTCCTTTGGACTAGCGAGTTCCTACAATGAGCAGTTCTTC.

With regard to this clone: Germline and junction disagree at one end, which may indicate a read error. The chain joins TRBV18 to TRBJ2-7; 7 bases are shared with TRBD2. There are 15 residues in the CDR3. CDR1 KGHSH and CDR2 LQKENI come from the germline V gene. The chain's CDR3 is CASSPRLAVYYEQYF. The CDR3, as DNA: TGTGCCAGCTCTCCACGGCTAGCGGTTTACTACGAGCAGTACTTC.

This chain connects TRBV4-1 to TRBJ2-7; 8 bases map to TRBD1. The CDR3 has 19 residues. The germline gives CDR1 MGHRA, CDR2 YSYEKL. J lost 0 bases, V lost 2 bases, and 15 bases had no gene match. CDR3 loop: CASSQLGRGPEFPSYEQYF. CDR3 nucleotides: TGCGCCAGCAGCCAATTGGGCAGGGGGCCTGAGTTTCCCTCCTACGAGCAGTACTTC.

The V call is TRBV5-6, the J call TRBJ2-3; D gene unclear. The CDR3 sequence is 14 residues long. The V end lost 0 bases, the J end lost 3 bases, and 8 bases lay between the germline ends. CDR1 and CDR2 (germline): SGHDT, YYEEEE. The CDR3 DNA sequence: TGTGCCAGCAGCTTGGGGGCTTTAACAGATACGCAGTATTTT. Translated, it gives CASSLGALTDTQYF.

This clone occurred once. CDR3 residues: CASSVDTGVGNIQYF. The DNA of the CDR3 is TGTGCCAGCAGCGTTGACACAGGGGTAGGAAACATTCAGTACTTC. V gene TRBV5-6 combines with J gene TRBJ2-4, with TRBD1 identical over 7 bases. V was pared by 4 bases and J by 6 bases, with 10 bases of the junction left unmatched. This CDR3 has 15 amino acids. Looked up from germline, CDR1 is SGHDT and CDR2 is YYEEEE.

The chain joins TRBV7-9 to TRBJ2-3, with 8 bases matching TRBD1. V dropped 2 bases and J dropped 4; count of bases not matched to a gene: 11. CDR3 length equals 17 residues. The germline V gene encodes CDR1 SEHNR and CDR2 FQNEAQ (reference sequence). CDR3 DNA sequence: TGTGCCAGCAGCTTAATTTCCGGACAGGGAGGTTCAGATACGCAGTATTTT. It yields the protein CASSLISGQGGSDTQYF. Based on the CDR3 plus reference TRBV7-9 and TRBJ2-3, the full variable domain is DTGVSQNPRHKITKRGQNVTFRCDPISEHNRLYWYRQTLGQGPEFLTYFQNEAQLEKSRLLSDRFSAERPKGSFSTLEIQRTEQGDSAMYLCASSLISGQGGSDTQYFGPGTRLTVL.

The J gene is TRBJ2-2, the V gene TRBV2, with 7 positions matching TRBD1. Germline trimming cut 5 bases from V and 4 bases from J; bases unmatched to any gene: 4. CDR1 is SNHLY, CDR2 FYNNEI, per germline. This CDR3 comprises 14 residues. CDR3 sequence: CASSRTGVTGELFF. The CDR3 bases are TGTGCCAGCAGTCGGACAGGAGTCACCGGGGAGCTGTTTTTT.

This chain uses TRBV9 with TRBJ2-5, with 7 bases matching TRBD1. With V trimmed by 4 bases and J by 2 bases, 8 bases remained unmatched. This CDR3 is built from 15 residues. Looked up from germline, CDR1 is SGDLS and CDR2 is YYNGEE. CDR3 sequence: CASSITPGQQETQYF. The DNA of the CDR3 is TGTGCCAGCAGCATCACACCGGGACAGCAAGAGACCCAGTACTTC.

The chain combines TRBV30 with TRBJ2-7; 9 bases match TRBD2. Germline CDR1 reads GTSNPN; CDR2 reads SVGIG (reference sequence). The CDR3 length is 13 residues. With 0 bases clipped from V and 5 bases from J, the junction kept 2 bases outside the gene matches. CDR3 residues: CAWSVVAGDEQYF. DNA for the CDR3: TGTGCCTGGAGTGTGGTAGCGGGAGACGAGCAGTACTTC.

The chain links TRBV21-1 to TRBJ2-5; the table's D call of TRBD2 was not tested on the DNA. TRBV21-1 has pseudogene status. The CDR3 has 18 residues. The CDR3 protein is CASSISPSGKFTQETQYF. The CDR3, as DNA: TGTGCCAGCAGCATCTCTCCCAGCGGGAAGTTTACCCAAGAGACCCAGTACTTC.

V is TRBV6-6 and J is TRBJ1-2; no definite D call. The CDR3 has 13 amino acids. Germline-derived CDR1 and CDR2 are MNHNY and SVGAGI (reference sequence). V lost 2 bases and J 4 bases, leaving 8 bases between the germline ends. The CDR3 DNA is TGTGCCAGCAGTTACGAACGGGTCTATGGCTACACCTTC. Translation gives CASSYERVYGYTF.

V and J are TRBV10-1 and TRBJ1-1, with no clear D. Trimming removed 2 bases at V and 10 bases at J, with 17 bases between. CDR1 WNHNN and CDR2 SYGVQD come from the germline V gene (reference sequence). This CDR3 region has 14 residues. The CDR3 DNA sequence: TGCGCCAGCAGTGAGCGTGAATTTCCTACCGGAGCTTTCTTT. Protein sequence: CASSEREFPTGAFF.

This chain joins TRBV7-2 and TRBJ1-5, with D possibly TRBD1 on 5 matching bases. V lost 4 bases and J 5 bases, leaving 9 bases between the germline ends. This CDR3 is 13 amino acids long. Looked up from germline, CDR1 is SGHTA and CDR2 is FQGNSA. CDR3 DNA: TGTGCCAGCAGCTCCCAGGGACATCAGCCCCAGCATTTT. It encodes CASSSQGHQPQHF.

V gene TRBV27 combines with J gene TRBJ2-7; 9 bases map to TRBD1. This CDR3 spans 16 amino acids. Germline V lookup: CDR1 MNHEY, CDR2 SMNVEV (reference sequence). The J segment lost 5 bases and the V segment lost 4 bases, leaving 12 bases of the junction unmatched. CDR3 coding DNA: TGTGCCAGCAGTTATACACAGGGGGCGCCTCTCCACGAGCAGTACTTC. It translates to CASSYTQGAPLHEQYF.

In this sample, this clone turned up once. The V gene is TRBV5-1, the J gene TRBJ1-2; D remains unclear. The CDR3 length is 13 residues. Trimming took 0 bases from V and 8 from J, leaving 11 bases between them. In germline, CDR1 is SGHRS, CDR2 YFSETQ. As DNA, the CDR3 is TGCGCCAGCAGCTTGGTCACCATGGACGGCTACACCTTC. This codes for CASSLVTMDGYTF. The variable domain in full, with the rest retrieved from reference TRBV5-1 and TRBJ1-2, is KAGVTQTPRYLIKTRGQQVTLSCSPISGHRSVSWYQQTPGQGLQFLFEYFSETQRNKGNFPGRFSGRQFSNSRSEMNVSTLELGDSALYLCASSLVTMDGYTFGSGTRLTVV.

This clone occurred once. Other DNA sequences within the sample encode an identical CDR3. The gene calls are TRBV27 and TRBJ2-1; the D is unclear. V lost 5 bases to trimming and J lost 0 bases, with 8 bases between them. CDR1 and CDR2 (germline): MNHEY, SMNVEV (reference sequence). The CDR3 consists of 14 residues. The CDR3 bases are TGTGCCAGCAGTCTAGAGAGCTCCTACAATGAGCAGTTCTTC. Residues: CASSLESSYNEQFF.

V is TRBV7-8 and J is TRBJ1-5, with a possible D match to TRBD1 (5 bases). CDR3 size: 17 residues. Germline CDR1 SGHVS, CDR2 FQNEAQ. Trimming took 0 bases from V and 7 from J, leaving 19 bases between them. The chain's CDR3 is CASSLAMSLRKGQPQHF. The DNA for the CDR3 is TGTGCCAGCAGCTTAGCTATGTCCCTTAGGAAGGGGCAGCCCCAGCATTTT.

CDR3 bases: TGTGCCAGCAGCCAAGGGGCCCGGGAGAGATGCACCTTC. Translated, it gives CASSQGARERCTF. The rearrangement uses TRBV14 and TRBJ1-2; D gene uncertain. The germline gives CDR1 SGHDN, CDR2 FVKESK. CDR3 length: 13 amino acids. The V and J ends lost 1 base and 13 bases respectively, with 16 bases between them. Using reference TRBV14 and TRBJ1-2 for the parts outside the CDR3, the full variable domain is EAGVTQFPSHSVIEKGQTVTLRCDPISGHDNLYWYRRVMGKEIKFLLHFVKESKQDESGMPNNRFLAERTGGTYSTLKVQPAELEDSGVYFCASSQGARERCTFGSGTRLTVV.

This chain connects TRBV29-1 to TRBJ2-1; TRBD1 matches at 9 bases. V was clipped by 7 bases and J by 6 bases; unmatched bases: 13. Germline-derived CDR1 and CDR2 are SQVTM and ANQGSEA. This CDR3 region has 15 residues. The DNA of the CDR3 is TGCAGCGCCAACCCGTGGGACAGGGTCATCAATGAGCAGTTCTTC. Residues: CSANPWDRVINEQFF.

In DNA, the CDR3 is TGTGCCTGTCTTCTCACGGGTTTTACCAACACCGGGGAGCTGTTTTTT. Protein: CACLLTGFTNTGELFF. The rearrangement uses TRBV30 and TRBJ2-2; D remains ambiguous. CDR1 and CDR2 (germline): GTSNPN, SVGIG (reference sequence). CDR3 size: 16 residues. V was clipped by 6 bases and J by 2 bases, with 19 bases between them.

The rearrangement uses TRBV1 and TRBJ1-2. TRBV1 is flagged as a pseudogene. This CDR3 is 14 amino acids long. The CDR3 is CTSSTNRVSGGYTF. The CDR3 DNA sequence: TGCACCAGCTCAACAAACCGGGTGTCAGGAGGCTACACCTTC.

V and J are TRBV11-2 and TRBJ2-1; D gene unclear. Per germline, CDR1 SGHAT and CDR2 FQNNGV. The ends were cut back, 2 bases at V and 6 bases at J, with 5 bases in the middle. The CDR3 length is 12 residues. The CDR3 spells CASSLKRNEQFF. CDR3 DNA sequence: TGTGCCAGCAGCTTAAAGCGCAATGAGCAGTTCTTC.

V usage is TRBV4-1 and J usage is TRBJ2-7, with 9 bases lining up with TRBD1. V dropped 4 bases and J dropped 3; count of bases not matched to a gene: 1. This CDR3 comprises 13 residues. Germline V lookup: CDR1 MGHRA, CDR2 YSYEKL. CDR3 sequence (DNA): TGCGCCAGCAGCCCGGACAGGGGCTACGAGCAGTACTTC. Translating it yields CASSPDRGYEQYF.

The rearrangement uses TRBV2 and TRBJ2-1; no reliable D call. The germline CDR1 and CDR2 sequences are SNHLY and FYNNEI. The CDR3 is made up of 16 amino acids. V was trimmed by 2 bases and J by 1 base, leaving 12 bases between them. In DNA form, the CDR3 reads TGTGCCAGCAGTGAATATCCCAATATATCCTACAATGAGCAGTTCTTC. This codes for CASSEYPNISYNEQFF. The entire variable domain, with the rest obtained from reference TRBV2 and TRBJ2-1, is as follows: EPEVTQTPSHQVTQMGQEVILRCVPISNHLYFYWYRQILGQKVEFLVSFYNNEISEKSEIFDDQFSVERPDGSNFTLKIRSTKLEDSAMYFCASSEYPNISYNEQFFGPGTRLTVL.

The CDR3 protein is CASSLERRSAGEKLFF. In DNA form, the CDR3 reads TGTGCCAGCAGCTTGGAAAGGAGGTCAGCGGGTGAAAAACTGTTTTTT. The genes are TRBV5-6 and TRBJ1-4, with D unresolved. Germline lookup yields CDR1 SGHDT and CDR2 YYEEEE. The CDR3 has 16 residues. Between the trimmed V and J ends, which lost 0 bases and 7 bases, there was a span of 16 bases.

V usage is TRBV5-1 and J usage is TRBJ2-5; weak D call: TRBD1 (5 bases). The germline V and J ends were trimmed by 4 bases and 1 base, with 11 bases remaining between them. Germline CDR1 reads SGHRS; CDR2 reads YFSETQ. CDR3 length equals 14 residues. The CDR3 DNA follows: TGCGCCAGCAGCGGTTCAGGGCCCCAAGAGACCCAGTACTTC. Amino acid sequence: CASSGSGPQETQYF.